The next 17 T cell receptor beta chains were all read from a single sample in a study of blood T cells in healthy people across ages. Through a sample-barcoded 5' primer and a J-beta primer mix, a second PCR was run for about 7 to 12 cycles. TCRdb re-derived calls from the 5' RACE reads in MiXCR, one entry per CDR3 protein. The profile covers approximately 880,000 distinct CDR3 sequences, with 40% to 60% appearing a single time and 13% taken by the ten largest. The source material was blood. The receptors here all came from a young man in good health.

The chain uses TRBV13 and TRBJ2-7, with D possibly being TRBD1 (5 bases). The V gene lost 1 base and the J gene lost 5 bases, with 12 bases spanning the gap. The CDR3 is 14 residues long. Per the germline V gene, CDR1 is PRHDT and CDR2 is FYEKMQ (reference sequence). The CDR3 DNA reads as TGTGCCAGCAGCTTAGAGGGGATTGGCAACGAGCAGTACTTC. Translated: CASSLEGIGNEQYF.

The chain carries TRBV4-1 and TRBJ2-3, with 9 bases fitting TRBD1. The V gene end was trimmed by 2 bases and the J gene end by 2 bases; junction bases not matched to a gene: 8. The V gene's germline CDR1 is MGHRA and CDR2 YSYEKL. The CDR3 has 17 residues. This chain's CDR3 is CASSQSSGQGLTDTQYF. The CDR3 bases are TGCGCCAGCAGCCAATCGTCCGGACAGGGGCTCACAGATACGCAGTATTTT.

With regard to this clonotype: At one boundary the junction diverges from the germline segment, which might be a read error. The chain employs TRBV20-1 and TRBJ2-7; the D gene is possibly TRBD2 (6 bases). CDR1 and CDR2 from the germline V gene are DFQATT and SNEGSKA (reference sequence). The CDR3 runs to 13 residues. The CDR3 here is CGAGGDDWGEQYF. DNA for the CDR3: TGCGGTGCTGGCGGGGATGACTGGGGCGAGCAGTACTTC.

The chain uses TRBV10-3 and TRBJ1-2; perhaps TRBD1 as D (6 bases). The germline V and J ends were trimmed by 4 bases and 2 bases, with 20 bases remaining between them. The CDR3 extends over 17 amino acids. Germline lookup yields CDR1 ENHRY and CDR2 SYGVKD. DNA of the CDR3: TGTGCCATCAGTGCCCCCCCGGGGGGCGAAAGAAACTATGGCTACACCTTC. It codes for CAISAPPGGERNYGYTF.

The V and J genes are TRBV10-3 and TRBJ1-2; 9 nucleotides match TRBD1. The germline CDR1 and CDR2 sequences are ENHRY and SYGVKD. The CDR3 totals 15 residues. Trimming took 4 bases from V and 4 from J; bases not matched to a gene: 7. The CDR3 DNA reads as TGTGCCATCAGTGTGTCCGGGACAGGGACCTATGGCTACACCTTC. Protein product: CAISVSGTGTYGYTF.

In this sample, this clonotype turned up a few times. This CDR3 is CAIGGTVRNEQFF. CDR3 DNA: TGTGCCATCGGGGGGACAGTCAGGAATGAGCAGTTCTTC. The V and J genes are TRBV10-3 and TRBJ2-1; TRBD1 is a possible D gene (7 bases). The V gene's germline CDR1 is ENHRY and CDR2 SYGVKD. Trimming shortened V by 8 bases and J by 7 bases, and 15 bases separated the two germline ends. This CDR3 contains 13 residues.

The V call is TRBV5-1, the J call TRBJ2-1, with 8 bases aligning to TRBD1. Per germline, CDR1 SGHRS and CDR2 YFSETQ. After removal of 1 base from V and 8 bases from J, the junction contained 5 bases not matched to a gene. The CDR3 covers 14 residues. The CDR3 loop is CASSLFGQGYEQFF. In DNA form, the CDR3 reads TGCGCCAGCAGCTTGTTCGGACAGGGATATGAGCAGTTCTTC. The full variable domain, in which reference TRBV5-1 and TRBJ2-1 provide the parts outside the CDR3, is KAGVTQTPRYLIKTRGQQVTLSCSPISGHRSVSWYQQTPGQGLQFLFEYFSETQRNKGNFPGRFSGRQFSNSRSEMNVSTLELGDSALYLCASSLFGQGYEQFFGPGTRLTVL.

This clonotype appeared many times. The chain employs TRBV4-2 and TRBJ2-6, with D tentatively TRBD2 (5 bases). Looked up from germline, CDR1 is LGHNA and CDR2 is YNFKEQ. This CDR3 is 15 amino acids long. The ends were cut back, 0 bases at V and 3 bases at J, with 6 bases in the middle. The CDR3 loop is CASSQDRGGANVLTF. For the CDR3, the DNA is TGTGCCAGCAGCCAAGATCGGGGTGGGGCCAACGTCCTGACTTTC.

This rearrangement joins TRBV7-2 to TRBJ2-1; the match to TRBD1 covers 7 bases. The J segment lost 6 bases and the V segment lost 5 bases, leaving 7 bases of the junction unmatched. Per the germline V gene, CDR1 is SGHTA and CDR2 is FQGNSA. The length of the CDR3 is 14 residues. Written as DNA, the CDR3 is TGTGCCAGCAGCCGTTCCCGACAGGGCAATGAGCAGTTCTTC. This codes for CASSRSRQGNEQFF. The whole variable domain, remainder taken from reference TRBV7-2 and TRBJ2-1, is GAGVSQSPSNKVTEKGKDVELRCDPISGHTALYWYRQSLGQGLEFLIYFQGNSAPDKSGLPSDRFSAERTGGSVSTLTIQRTQQEDSAVYLCASSRSRQGNEQFFGPGTRLTVL.

Note on this clonotype: This may arise from a read error, as a much more abundant clone is one base away. This rearrangement joins TRBV4-2 to TRBJ2-5, with D perhaps assigned TRBD1 or TRBD2 (5 bases each). The J call is doubtful: the DNA matches TRBJ2-1 better. In germline, CDR1 is LGHNA, CDR2 YNFKEQ. CDR3 length equals 15 residues. CDR3 bases: TGTGCCAGCAGCCAAGATAGAGGGGACCAAGAGACCCAGTTCTTC. This sequence encodes CASSQDRGDQETQFF.

The CDR3 loop reads CASSQGATRIGQFF. The CDR3 nucleotides are TGTGCCAGCAGCCAAGGCGCTACTAGAATTGGGCAGTTCTTC. The chain uses TRBV3-1 and TRBJ2-1; a weak D match, TRBD2 (5 bases). V was shortened by 1 base and J by 12 bases, with 16 bases between the two germline ends. Germline CDR1 LGHDT, CDR2 YNNKEL (reference sequence). The CDR3 loop spans 14 amino acids.

This clonotype was detected once. An end of the junction differs from the germline gene, which may be a read error. The chain carries TRBV29-1 and TRBJ2-1; 10 positions match TRBD1. This CDR3 contains 13 residues. The germline gives CDR1 SQVTM, CDR2 ANQGSEA. The CDR3 sequence: CSVPGQGYNEEFF. The DNA of the CDR3 is TGCAGCGTGCCGGGACAGGGGTACAATGAGGAGTTCTTC.

This chain joins TRBV7-2 and TRBJ2-7; 8 nucleotides align to TRBD1. The CDR3 runs 15 residues. Per germline, CDR1 SGHTA and CDR2 FQGNSA. V was clipped by 5 bases and J by 4 bases; unmatched bases: 10. The CDR3 region has the DNA TGTGCCAGCAGCCTTAACCAGGGGGCGGGGTACGAGCAGTACTTC. Translating gives CASSLNQGAGYEQYF.

The gene calls are TRBV5-1 and TRBJ2-7; D possibly corresponds to TRBD1 (5 bases). Germline lookup yields CDR1 SGHRS and CDR2 YFSETQ. Trimming removed 1 base at V and 5 bases at J, with 16 bases between. The CDR3 loop spans 15 amino acids. The chain's CDR3 is CASSLRLPGPDEQYF. The CDR3 nucleotides read TGCGCCAGCAGCTTGAGACTCCCAGGGCCCGACGAGCAGTACTTC.

The chain has TRBV6-5 and TRBJ1-2; tentative D call: TRBD1 (5 bases). CDR1 MNHEY and CDR2 SVGAGI come from the germline V gene. Trimming removed 0 bases at V and 4 bases at J, with 12 bases between. The CDR3 length is 15 residues. The CDR3 region has the DNA TGTGCCAGCAGTTACTCGAGGGGAACGGGCTATGGCTACACCTTC. As protein: CASSYSRGTGYGYTF.

CDR3 sequence: CASATSGGAYEQYF. Written as DNA, the CDR3 is TGTGCCAGCGCCACTAGCGGGGGGGCCTACGAGCAGTACTTC. J is TRBJ2-7 and V is TRBV3-1, with 13 positions matching TRBD2. In germline, CDR1 is LGHDT, CDR2 YNNKEL (reference sequence). The ends lost 8 bases at V and 2 bases at J; junction bases unmatched: 3. The CDR3 is 14 amino acids.

As for this clonotype: This may be a read error: a much more frequent sequence differs by one nucleotide. The chain recombines TRBV20-1 with TRBJ1-2; no reliable D call. This CDR3 contains 13 residues. V lost 6 bases and J 0 bases, leaving 11 bases between the germline ends. From germline, CDR1 is DFQATT and CDR2 SNEGSKA (reference sequence). The DNA for the CDR3 is TGCAGTGCGGCGGCGGACTCTAACTATGGCTACACCTTC. This sequence encodes CSAAADSNYGYTF.